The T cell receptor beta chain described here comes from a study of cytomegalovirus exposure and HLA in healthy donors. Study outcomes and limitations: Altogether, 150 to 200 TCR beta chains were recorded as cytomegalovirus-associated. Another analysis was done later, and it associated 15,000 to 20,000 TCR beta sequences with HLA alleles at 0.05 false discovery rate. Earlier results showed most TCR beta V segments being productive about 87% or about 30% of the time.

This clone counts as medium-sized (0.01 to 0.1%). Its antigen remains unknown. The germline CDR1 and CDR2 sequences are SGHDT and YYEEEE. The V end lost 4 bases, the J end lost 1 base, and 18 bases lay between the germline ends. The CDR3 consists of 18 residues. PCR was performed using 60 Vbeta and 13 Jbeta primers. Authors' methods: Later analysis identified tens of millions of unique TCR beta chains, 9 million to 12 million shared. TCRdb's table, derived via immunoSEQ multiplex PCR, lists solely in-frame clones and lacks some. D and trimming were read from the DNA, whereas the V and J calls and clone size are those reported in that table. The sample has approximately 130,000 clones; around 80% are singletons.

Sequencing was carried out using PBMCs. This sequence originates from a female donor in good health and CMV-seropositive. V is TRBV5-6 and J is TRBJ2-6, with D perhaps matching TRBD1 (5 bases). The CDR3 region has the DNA TGTGCCAGCAGCCCTTGGACATACCTCCCTTCTGGGGCCAACGTCCTGACTTTC. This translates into CASSPWTYLPSGANVLTF.